This entry is about one T cell receptor beta chain. This specimen comes from a study of blood T cell repertoires in COVID-19. Study details: The study drew acute and convalescent COVID-19 samples from the United States, Italy and Spain. The cDNA or gDNA used as material had been derived from T cells, B-cell-depleted T cells, or PBMCs.

As processed by the authors: Quantification of nucleated cells was approximated via reference gene primer amplification. Produced via immunoSEQ multiplex PCR; TCRdb's table is partial and in-frame only. The DNA gave D and trimming, while V, J and clone size come from that table. This table has 55,000 to 70,000 clones, about 88% appearing once. The J segment lost 4 bases and the V segment lost 1 base, leaving 6 bases of the junction unmatched. The CDR3 is 15 residues long. CDR1 and CDR2 from the germline V gene are SGHRS and YFSETQ. This sequence originates from a woman in her seventies with active COVID-19. Sequenced input: peripheral blood. The chain couples TRBV5-1 to TRBJ2-7; 9 bases line up with TRBD2. DNA of the CDR3: TGCGCCAGCAGCTTGACTAGCGGGCATTTATACGAGCAGTACTTC. Translated, it gives CASSLTSGHLYEQYF.